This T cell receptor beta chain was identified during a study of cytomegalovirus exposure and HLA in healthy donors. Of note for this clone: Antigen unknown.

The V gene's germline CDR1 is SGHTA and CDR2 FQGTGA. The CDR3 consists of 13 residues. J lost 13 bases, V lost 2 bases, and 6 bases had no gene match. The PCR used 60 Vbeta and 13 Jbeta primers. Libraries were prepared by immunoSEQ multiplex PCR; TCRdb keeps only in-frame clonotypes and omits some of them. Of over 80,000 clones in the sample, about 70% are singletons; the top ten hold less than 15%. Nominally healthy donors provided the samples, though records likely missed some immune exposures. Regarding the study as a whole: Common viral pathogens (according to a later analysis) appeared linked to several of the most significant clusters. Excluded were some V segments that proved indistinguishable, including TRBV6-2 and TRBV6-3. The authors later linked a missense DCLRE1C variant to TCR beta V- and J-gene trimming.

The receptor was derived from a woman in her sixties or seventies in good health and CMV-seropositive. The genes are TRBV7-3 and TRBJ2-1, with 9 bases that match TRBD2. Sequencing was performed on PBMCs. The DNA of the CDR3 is TGTGCCAGCAGCTTAGCGGGAGGGCCTTTTCAGTTCTTC. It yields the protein CASSLAGGPFQFF.